The rows below give T cell receptor beta chains drawn from one sample of a study of tumor-infiltrating lymphocytes in localized non-small cell lung cancer. Using immunoSEQ multiplex PCR, the repertoire was profiled, and TCRdb retains in-frame clones only, with some absent. Among about 13,000 clones listed, approximately 85% were seen once. Sequencing used lung tumor tissue. The receptors were sampled from a human donor with non-small cell lung cancer. CDR3s leave out the opening cysteine and the closing phenylalanine or tryptophan. The order of the fields is clone size, J gene, V gene, CDR3 protein. Not every row has a clone size; where given, it reads once, few, many or a size class.

clone_size: few; j_call: TRBJ2-7; v_call: TRBV7-2; cdr3_aa: ASSSGAKSYEQY
clone_size: .; j_call: TRBJ2-5; v_call: TRBV5-6; cdr3_aa: ASSSPVTGLQETQY
clone_size: .; j_call: TRBJ2-7; v_call: TRBV7-6; cdr3_aa: ASSPTGGYEQY
clone_size: .; j_call: TRBJ2-2; v_call: TRBV25-1; cdr3_aa: ASSDPGIFTGELF
clone_size: .; j_call: TRBJ2-1; v_call: TRBV4-1; cdr3_aa: ASSQDLAGGGNEQF
clone_size: .; j_call: TRBJ1-2; v_call: TRBV30; cdr3_aa: ACDSSYGYT
clone_size: .; j_call: TRBJ2-2; v_call: TRBV14; cdr3_aa: ASSQPGVNTGELF
clone_size: .; j_call: TRBJ2-3; v_call: TRBV5-1; cdr3_aa: ASSLTGTGATDTQY
clone_size: .; j_call: TRBJ2-3; v_call: TRBV5-4; cdr3_aa: ARSPGLPFRDTQY
clone_size: .; j_call: TRBJ2-7; v_call: TRBV5-6; cdr3_aa: ASSFRALGQGAYEQY
clone_size: once; j_call: TRBJ1-1; v_call: TRBV19; cdr3_aa: ASQTGGGFTEAF